This T cell receptor beta chain was documented in a study of identical twins. Study results and limitations: The authors noted that invariant MAIT and iNKT cells could partly confound zero-insertion analyses. Twins shared out-of-frame alpha sequences with excess low generation probability. For cord blood, abundant beta clonotypes had fewer insertions, unlike memory repertoires, which showed none.

cDNA carried unique molecular identifiers, and a universal primer site was added by template switching. Via MiXCR, TCRdb re-called the 5' RACE reads, giving one row per CDR3 protein. The sample carries a few hundred thousand distinct CDR3 sequences, about 8.9% recorded once. V dropped 2 bases and J dropped 0; count of bases not matched to a gene: 3. Germline assignment: CDR1 MNHEY and CDR2 SVGEGT. The CDR3 spans 18 residues. To note about this clonotype: Its specificity is not known.

The same data also contributed to another study, on yellow fever vaccine responses in identical twins.

The sample taken for sequencing was memory (CD45RO+) T cells sorted from blood. The source is a woman between 18 and 29 years old in good health. The chain employs TRBV6-2 or TRBV6-3 and TRBJ2-6; 11 bases fit TRBD1. CDR3: CASSYRTGGVSGANVLTF. The CDR3 DNA follows: TGTGCCAGCAGTTACAGGACAGGGGGCGTCTCTGGGGCCAACGTCCTGACTTTC.